Listed below are T cell receptor beta chains from one sample, sequenced in a study of blood T cell repertoires in COVID-19. Clones were sequenced by immunoSEQ multiplex PCR, and TCRdb holds only the in-frame ones, with some missing. Of 100,000 to 150,000 clones in the sample, approximately 86% are singletons; the top ten hold 2% to 2.5%. Sequences were obtained from PBMCs or T cells enriched from blood (not recorded which). The receptor source for this set is a woman aged 50 to 65 who had recovered from COVID-19. The conserved cysteine and the conserved F or W are not part of the CDR3 here.

V gene	J gene	CDR3 protein
TRBV7-9	TRBJ1-2	ASSFPLDRQTNYGYT
TRBV7-9	TRBJ2-1	ASSLASGVSYNEQF
TRBV10-3	TRBJ2-7	AISEFGTGNY
TRBV5-1	TRBJ2-3	ASSLHDTDTQY
TRBV24-1	TRBJ2-7	ATSDLNPSSYEQY
TRBV6-5	TRBJ1-2	ASRDNRERGYT
TRBV5-5	TRBJ1-4	ASSLGGSKLQKLF
TRBV5-8	TRBJ1-1	ASSLGPNTEAF
TRBV30	TRBJ2-7	AWSSLGQVSYEQY
TRBV11-2	TRBJ1-3	ASSLGGGTNTIY
TRBV27	TRBJ1-1	ASSLGQNTEAF
TRBV5-1	TRBJ2-4	ASSLRQEGIQY
TRBV4-3	TRBJ2-6	ASSHYPPGTGGSGANVLT
TRBV9	TRBJ2-3	ASSGGLAGTRTDTQY
TRBV5-1	TRBJ2-2	ASSPSGGNTGELF
TRBV18	TRBJ2-6	ASSPLLSSGANVLT
TRBV4-1	TRBJ2-2	ASSRQTSLIYTGELF